Below are 29 T cell receptor beta chains sequenced from a single sample in a study of human CD4 T cells and Enterobacteriaceae. FACS sorting after roughly 6-7 days collected CFSE-low CD25+ ICOS+ proliferating activated T cells. Memory CD4+ T cells were CFSE-labeled and cultured 2:1 with antigen-pulsed autologous monocytes. The memory gate held CD4+ cells that were not CD45RA+CCR7+CD95- naive cells, over 95% pure. Profiled with immunoSEQ multiplex PCR; TCRdb holds only in-frame clones, not every one. The sample carries around 1,300 clones, less than 60% recorded once. The sample taken for sequencing was bacteria-reactive CD4+ T cells grown in culture. Noted subset: CFSE-low proliferating memory CD4 T cells sorted after in vitro stimulation with a heat-inactivated bacterium or M. tuberculosis lysate. The source is a human donor in good health.

This clone was recorded only once. The chain combines TRBV11-2 with TRBJ1-2; 8 bases match TRBD1. V was pared by 6 bases and J by 4 bases, with 4 bases of the junction left unmatched. The CDR3 is 13 residues long. CDR1 is SGHAT and CDR2 is FQNNGV in the germline V gene. In DNA form, the CDR3 reads TGTGCCAGCAGTTACGACAGGGGCTATGGCTACACCTTC. Translation gives CASSYDRGYGYTF.

This chain uses TRBV5-1 with TRBJ1-4; the D gene is possibly TRBD1 (5 bases). V was pared by 3 bases and J by 1 base, with 13 bases between. Germline CDR1 and CDR2: SGHRS and YFSETQ. CDR3 length: 16 amino acids. The CDR3 DNA follows: TGCGCCAGCAGCTCAGGGCCCTCCCGAACTAATGAAAAACTGTTTTTT. Translating gives CASSSGPSRTNEKLFF.

In this sample, this clone turned up a few times. The chain has TRBV18 and TRBJ2-2; the match to TRBD2 covers 9 bases. This CDR3 comprises 16 residues. Trimming at V came to 3 bases and at J to 4 bases, leaving 6 bases not matched to a gene. Germline CDR1 KGHSH, CDR2 LQKENI. The CDR3 reads CASSPSGSGSTGELFF. CDR3 in DNA: TGTGCCAGCTCACCGTCCGGTAGCGGGAGCACCGGGGAGCTGTTTTTT. The whole variable domain, filled in from reference TRBV18 and TRBJ2-2, reads NAGVMQNPRHLVRRRGQEARLRCSPMKGHSHVYWYRQLPEEGLKFMVYLQKENIIDESGMPKERFSAEFPKEGPSILRIQQVVRGDSAAYFCASSPSGSGSTGELFFGEGSRLTVL.

The V gene is TRBV5-1, the J gene TRBJ1-4; no firm D call. The CDR3 totals 15 residues. V was trimmed by 0 bases and J by 7 bases, leaving 13 bases between them. The germline gives CDR1 SGHRS, CDR2 YFSETQ. This chain's CDR3 is CASSLGPETGEKLFF. The DNA for the CDR3 is TGCGCCAGCAGCTTGGGGCCAGAGACGGGTGAAAAACTGTTTTTT.

The chain recombines TRBV6-1 with TRBJ2-2, with TRBD1 as a possible D gene (6 bases). Germline CDR1 is MNHNS and CDR2 is SASEGT. The CDR3 has 13 amino acids. The CDR3 region is CAGGHPNTGELFF. In DNA, the CDR3 is TGTGCAGGGGGACACCCGAACACCGGGGAGCTGTTTTTT.

V and J are TRBV11-2 and TRBJ2-7; no definite D call. The germline gives CDR1 SGHAT, CDR2 FQNNGV. This CDR3 region has 12 residues. The V end lost 2 bases, the J end lost 6 bases, and 8 bases lay between the germline ends. For the CDR3, the DNA is TGTGCCAGCAGCTTAACCATAGTCGAGCAGTACTTC. This sequence encodes CASSLTIVEQYF.

The chain recombines TRBV18 with TRBJ2-6; D uncertain. CDR3 size: 17 residues. From germline, CDR1 is KGHSH and CDR2 LQKENI. Deletions cut 4 bases from V and 5 bases from J, with 18 bases between. CDR3 amino acids: CASSRGTLQSRANVLTF. DNA of the CDR3: TGTGCCAGCTCACGTGGCACTTTACAAAGTCGGGCCAACGTCCTGACTTTC.

By its share, this clone is medium-sized. The rearrangement uses TRBV6-5 and TRBJ1-4; TRBD1 might be the D (6 bases). CDR3 length: 14 residues. Germline CDR1 MNHEY, CDR2 SVGAGI. Trimming took 2 bases from V and 4 from J, leaving 8 bases between them. As DNA, the CDR3 is TGTGCCAGCAGTTACGGACAGCATAATGAAAAACTGTTTTTT. This encodes CASSYGQHNEKLFF.

V usage is TRBV6-1 and J usage is TRBJ2-2; D gene uncertain. The CDR3 totals 15 residues. The germline CDR1 and CDR2 sequences are MNHNS and SASEGT. V gave up 1 base and J gave up 3 bases, with 9 bases separating them. CDR3: CASSEGGLHTGELFF. CDR3 coding DNA: TGTGCCAGCAGTGAAGGTGGGCTTCACACCGGGGAGCTGTTTTTT.

V is TRBV6-6 and J is TRBJ1-2, with D perhaps matching TRBD1 (5 bases). The ends were cut back, 8 bases at V and 8 bases at J, with 18 bases in the middle. CDR3 length equals 13 residues. Looked up from germline, CDR1 is MNHNY and CDR2 is SVGAGI (reference sequence). This chain's CDR3 is CASQGGPRYGYTF. The CDR3 coding sequence is TGTGCCAGCCAGGGAGGACCACGGTACGGCTACACCTTC.

The chain combines TRBV21-1 with TRBJ2-3; no check of the table's D call, TRBD1, against the DNA was made. TRBV21-1 is described as a pseudogene. The CDR3 covers 15 residues. The CDR3 DNA reads as TGTGCCAGCAGCAAAGCCCTACAGGGGTCAGATACGCAGTATTTT. The encoded protein is CASSKALQGSDTQYF.

By its share, this clone is medium-sized (0.01 to 0.1%). The chain employs TRBV6-1 and TRBJ2-1; 7 bases line up with TRBD1. The CDR3 sequence is 17 residues long. Germline V lookup: CDR1 MNHNS, CDR2 SASEGT. Trimming at V came to 0 bases and at J to 6 bases, leaving 11 bases not matched to a gene. The chain's CDR3 is CASSEALPGQASNEQFF. CDR3 sequence (DNA): TGTGCCAGCAGTGAAGCGCTTCCAGGACAGGCGTCCAATGAGCAGTTCTTC.

V is TRBV27 and J is TRBJ1-1; D remains unclear. CDR1 MNHEY and CDR2 SMNVEV come from the germline V gene (reference sequence). Trimming removed 3 bases at V and 3 bases at J, with 11 bases between. This CDR3 has 14 residues. Here the CDR3 reads CASSFRQADTEAFF. DNA for the CDR3: TGTGCCAGCAGTTTTAGGCAGGCGGACACTGAAGCTTTCTTT.

This rearrangement joins TRBV28 to TRBJ2-3; TRBD2 is a possible D gene (5 bases). Trimming left V 5 bases short and J 3 bases short, with 12 bases between. CDR1 and CDR2 (germline): MDHEN, SYDVKM. The CDR3 contains 14 residues. The CDR3 loop is CASSPGSGTDTQYF. The CDR3, as DNA: TGTGCCAGCAGTCCGGGGTCGGGAACAGATACGCAGTATTTT.

This clone has only a few counts. The rearrangement links TRBV10-3 to TRBJ2-2; no firm D call. With 3 bases removed from V and 6 bases from J, the gap between germline ends came to 5 bases. Per germline, CDR1 ENHRY and CDR2 SYGVKD. This CDR3 is 12 amino acids long. The CDR3, as DNA: TGTGCCATCAGTGAAGCGTCCGGGGAGCTGTTTTTT. This sequence encodes CAISEASGELFF.

The rearrangement links TRBV6-1 to TRBJ2-3, with D possibly being TRBD1 (6 bases). Germline values: CDR1 MNHNS, CDR2 SASEGT. Trimming stripped 6 bases from V and 4 bases from J, with 8 bases between. The CDR3 length is 12 residues. CDR3 bases: TGTGCCAGCAGGACAGGAGCAGATACGCAGTATTTT. This codes for CASRTGADTQYF.

This clone was observed once. V gene TRBV5-4 combines with J gene TRBJ2-7; 9 bases are a match to TRBD2. V lost 4 bases and J lost 5; bases outside the gene matches: 7. The CDR3 has 14 amino acids. Germline CDR1 reads SGHNT; CDR2 reads YYREEE (reference sequence). Here the CDR3 reads CASSLELAGNEQYF. Here the CDR3 DNA reads TGTGCCAGCAGCCTCGAACTAGCGGGTAACGAGCAGTACTTC. Based on the CDR3 plus reference TRBV5-4 and TRBJ2-7, the full variable domain is ETGVTQSPTHLIKTRGQQVTLRCSSQSGHNTVSWYQQALGQGPQFIFQYYREEENGRGNFPPRFSGLQFPNYSSELNVNALELDDSALYLCASSLELAGNEQYFGPGTRLTVT.

The chain couples TRBV9 to TRBJ2-6; possibly TRBD1 for D (5 bases). The CDR3 extends over 15 amino acids. The germline V gene encodes CDR1 SGDLS and CDR2 YYNGEE. Trimming left V 5 bases short and J 2 bases short, with 11 bases between. The CDR3 nucleotides are TGTGCCAGCAGACCTCAGGGTACTGGGGCCAACGTCCTGACTTTC. Its protein product is CASRPQGTGANVLTF.

V and J are TRBV7-8 and TRBJ1-2; D not resolved. Trimming took off 4 bases at V and 0 bases at J, with 9 bases between the two ends. This CDR3 is built from 14 residues. Germline loops: CDR1 SGHVS, CDR2 FQNEAQ. In nucleotides, the CDR3 is TGTGCCAGCAGCTCGGGGAGTTCTAACTATGGCTACACCTTC. It is translated as CASSSGSSNYGYTF.

This clone is a singleton in its sample. The chain joins TRBV7-8 to TRBJ1-1; weak D call: TRBD1 (5 bases). This CDR3 contains 14 residues. V shed 4 bases and J shed 8 bases, with 17 bases lying between them. In germline, CDR1 is SGHVS, CDR2 FQNEAQ. CDR3 amino acids: CASSSRPGTREAFF. The CDR3 bases are TGTGCCAGCAGCTCCCGGCCCGGGACGAGAGAAGCTTTCTTT.

This clone was picked up a small number of times. The chain couples TRBV28 to TRBJ2-7; the D gene is possibly TRBD2 (6 bases). Germline CDR1 MDHEN, CDR2 SYDVKM. The CDR3 has 15 amino acids. V was cut by 7 bases and J by 1 base, with 17 bases left in between. In nucleotides, the CDR3 is TGTGCCAGCACCTACGGGGGAGAGGGGTCCTACGAGCAGTACTTC. The encoded protein is CASTYGGEGSYEQYF.

The chain has TRBV19 and TRBJ1-2; no clear D. The V end lost 7 bases, the J end lost 8 bases, and 17 bases lay between the germline ends. This CDR3 region has 13 residues. Germline V gene lookup returns CDR1 LNHDA and CDR2 SQIVND (reference sequence). As DNA, the CDR3 is TGTGCCAGTACCCCATCGGGAAGTGGGGGCTACACCTTC. This codes for CASTPSGSGGYTF.

This clone was recorded a few times. The gene calls are TRBV5-1 and TRBJ1-2; 7 bases line up with TRBD1. CDR3 size: 16 residues. CDR1 and CDR2 (germline): SGHRS, YFSETQ. Unmatched junction bases numbered 12, after V lost 4 bases and J lost 3 bases. CDR3 region: CASSPQTGVADYGYTF. The CDR3 DNA follows: TGCGCCAGCAGCCCCCAAACAGGGGTAGCGGACTATGGCTACACCTTC.

The V gene is TRBV14, the J gene TRBJ1-2; tentatively, D is TRBD1 (6 bases). Germline values: CDR1 SGHDN, CDR2 FVKESK. This CDR3 spans 13 amino acids. Trimming took off 5 bases at V and 4 bases at J, with 11 bases between the two ends. The CDR3 loop is CASSYGQSYGYTF. As DNA, the CDR3 is TGTGCCAGCAGCTATGGACAGTCCTATGGCTACACCTTC.

This clone was seen a handful of times. The rearrangement links TRBV27 to TRBJ2-5, with D uncertain. Looked up from germline, CDR1 is MNHEY and CDR2 is SMNVEV (reference sequence). CDR3 length equals 14 residues. Trimming stripped 3 bases from V and 4 bases from J, with 12 bases between. The CDR3 nucleotides are TGTGCCAGCAGTTTCTCAAGGACGGGAGAGACCCAGTACTTC. It translates to CASSFSRTGETQYF.

This rearrangement joins TRBV13 to TRBJ2-5; 7 nucleotides line up with TRBD2. The CDR3 sequence is 17 residues long. In germline, CDR1 is PRHDT, CDR2 FYEKMQ (reference sequence). J was trimmed by 1 base and V by 2 bases; bases with no gene match: 10. The CDR3 sequence: CASSLRRFGGGQETQYF. DNA for the CDR3: TGTGCCAGCAGCTTAAGGCGGTTTGGGGGGGGCCAAGAGACCCAGTACTTC.

The V gene is TRBV5-1, the J gene TRBJ2-1; D not certain. The V end was cut by 3 bases, the J end by 8 bases, with 12 bases between. CDR3 length equals 13 residues. The V gene's germline CDR1 is SGHRS and CDR2 YFSETQ. CDR3 in amino acids: CASSSLGIDEQFF. Here the CDR3 DNA reads TGCGCCAGCAGCTCTTTGGGTATCGATGAGCAGTTCTTC.

By sample share, this clone is medium-sized (0.01 to 0.1%). V is TRBV9 and J is TRBJ2-1; no clear D. The CDR3 extends over 16 amino acids. Germline-derived CDR1 and CDR2 are SGDLS and YYNGEE. Trimming left V 0 bases short and J 9 bases short, with 19 bases between. CDR3 DNA: TGTGCCAGCAGCGTAGGAACCTTGGTCACCGTCGGTGAGCAGTTCTTC. Its protein product is CASSVGTLVTVGEQFF.

V usage is TRBV2 and J usage is TRBJ2-7; the D gene is possibly TRBD1 (6 bases). The CDR3 loop spans 13 amino acids. Germline CDR1 reads SNHLY; CDR2 reads FYNNEI. Deletions cut 7 bases from V and 1 base from J, with 11 bases between. The CDR3 here is CASTLTGSYEQYF. CDR3 DNA: TGTGCCAGCACCTTGACAGGATCCTACGAGCAGTACTTC.